Listed below are T cell receptor beta chains from one sample, sequenced in a study of CD4 T cells in relation to SARS-CoV-2 and coronaviruses. Sequencing was performed with immunoSEQ multiplex PCR; in TCRdb, only in-frame clones are kept and a portion is missing. This sample has about 65,000 clones, with about 90% found just once. Material for sequencing was memory CD4+ T cells from PBMCs. The receptors were sampled from a human donor in good health. Each CDR3 is given without its conserved first and last residue.

V gene	CDR3 length	CDR3 protein
TRBV25-1	16	ASTPNWADRGLDGELF
TRBV5-1	13	ASSLAGGLNTEAF
TRBV5-6	12	ASSSKSSGNTIY
TRBV7-2	14	ASSLRGRGQDEKLF
TRBV4-2	14	ASSQVFGTTNYGYT
TRBV11-1	12	ASSPRTASGEQY
TRBV6-1	14	ASSEARASGTYEQY
TRBV19	12	ASRRRQGAYEQY
TRBV18	10	ASSPSVAEAF
TRBV5-1	15	ASSPGGGPSGLNEQF
TRBV4-2	15	ASSQDPGTDGYNEQF
TRBV18	13	ASSPGLSGANVLT
TRBV10-3	11	AISGIRDGEAF
TRBV5-6	11	ASSFAAQGEAF
TRBV28	11	ASGQSSYNEQF
TRBV7-2	13	ASSLGPGGYNEQF
TRBV15	16	ATSRDGRGTSGRDEQY
TRBV14	16	ASSRGLAGGVWTDTQY
TRBV15	14	ATSRDVIRTSDEQF
TRBV7-2	12	ASSLGQGTDTQY
TRBV3-1/TRBV3-2	13	ASSSSRAGNEKLF
TRBV2	11	ASNQDSGNTIY
TRBV7-3	11	ASSPPGMREQY
TRBV5-6	12	ASSLGRRGNGYT
TRBV29-1	11	SAGRRAGYEQY
TRBV5-1	16	ASSLAASGGSYQETQY
TRBV7-2	13	ASSSSGTVNYEQY
TRBV2	9	ASRNASPLH
TRBV7-3	12	ASSPRREHETQY
TRBV2	10	ASSGNNYGYT
TRBV6-5	12	ASRQGASGNTIY
TRBV5-4	13	ASSLRSGVANVLT
TRBV5-1	12	ASSFGPENEKLF
TRBV3-1/TRBV3-2	13	ASSRIGQGNHEQY
TRBV29-1	10	SVEEGTDTQY
TRBV24-1	11	ATEGEITDTQY
TRBV19	14	ASSVTVGGSNQPQH
TRBV10-3	15	AISESEGAAVPVGYT
TRBV19	14	ASSIDGGRSNQPQH
TRBV19	11	ASSIGGLETQY
TRBV7-9	10	ASSRPLIGQY
TRBV5-4	13	ASSPRDRATGELF
TRBV18	12	ASSIDRGLGEQY
TRBV4-1	13	ASSPWDREGQPQH
TRBV5-1	13	ASSWGLAGGDTQY
TRBV7-2	15	ASSLAGRISGANVLT
TRBV5-1	14	ASSSTGTGDTGELF
TRBV6-2/TRBV6-3	12	ASSARTGNTEAF
TRBV11-2	9	ASSRWASLS
TRBV7-3	9	ASSLEDEQF
TRBV5-1	13	ASSLAIGGGPEAF
TRBV2	12	ASSATNSNQPQH
TRBV18	11	ASSPPGPRGYT